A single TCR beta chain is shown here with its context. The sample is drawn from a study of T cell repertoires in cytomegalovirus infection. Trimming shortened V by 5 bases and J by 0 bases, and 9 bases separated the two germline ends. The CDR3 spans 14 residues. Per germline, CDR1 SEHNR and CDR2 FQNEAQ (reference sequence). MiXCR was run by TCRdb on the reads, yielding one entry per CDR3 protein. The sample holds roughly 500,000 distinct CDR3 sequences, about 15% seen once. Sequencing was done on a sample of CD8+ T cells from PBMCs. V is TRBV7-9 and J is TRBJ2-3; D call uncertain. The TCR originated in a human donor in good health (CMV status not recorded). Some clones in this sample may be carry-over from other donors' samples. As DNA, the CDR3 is TGTGCCAGCAGCGTCACCTCCAGCACAGATACGCAGTATTTT. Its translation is CASSVTSSTDTQYF.